This is a list of T cell receptor beta chains from one sample in a study of T cell changes during pregnancy in multiple sclerosis. Clones were read by immunoSEQ multiplex PCR, and TCRdb kept only the in-frame ones, dropping some. The repertoire has roughly 52,000 clones, roughly 92% of them found once; the top ten carry roughly 0.25%. Sample: CD4+ T cells from peripheral blood mononuclear cells, taken in the third trimester of pregnancy. The source of these receptors is a female donor with multiple sclerosis, enrolled in a pregnancy study. CDR3s include the opening cysteine and the closing phenylalanine or tryptophan. Fields, in order: J gene, V gene, D gene, CDR3 length, clone size, CDR3 DNA, CDR3 protein. D genes are given only for firm matches. Expanded clones are given a class, and other clones once, few, many or no size at all.

j_call: TRBJ2-7
v_call: TRBV5-6
d_call: NA
cdr3_length: 12
clone_size: NA
cdr3_nt: TGTGCCAGCAGCCTACAGGCCTACGAGCAGTACTTC
cdr3_aa: CASSLQAYEQYF

j_call: TRBJ1-2
v_call: TRBV6-5
d_call: NA
cdr3_length: 13
clone_size: NA
cdr3_nt: TGTGCCAGCAGCCCTAATACTGCCGGTGGCTACACCTTC
cdr3_aa: CASSPNTAGGYTF

j_call: TRBJ1-4
v_call: TRBV6-1
d_call: NA
cdr3_length: 14
clone_size: NA
cdr3_nt: TGTGCCAGCAGTTCGGGGGGGCCCCCCGAAAAACTGTTTTTT
cdr3_aa: CASSSGGPPEKLFF

j_call: TRBJ2-7
v_call: TRBV10-2
d_call: NA
cdr3_length: 15
clone_size: NA
cdr3_nt: TGCGCCAGCAGCCTCAGAGGGGGGGACGCCTACGAGCAGTACTTC
cdr3_aa: CASSLRGGDAYEQYF

j_call: TRBJ1-1
v_call: TRBV2
d_call: NA
cdr3_length: 14
clone_size: NA
cdr3_nt: TGTGCCAGCAGTGAATGGGGCAGAAACACTGAAGCTTTCTTT
cdr3_aa: CASSEWGRNTEAFF

j_call: TRBJ1-1
v_call: TRBV2
d_call: TRBD1
cdr3_length: 13
clone_size: NA
cdr3_nt: TGTGCCAGCAGACGGGACAGGAACACTGAAGCTTTCTTT
cdr3_aa: CASRRDRNTEAFF

j_call: TRBJ1-6
v_call: TRBV7-2
d_call: NA
cdr3_length: 15
clone_size: NA
cdr3_nt: TGTGCCAGCAGCTTCGGTCGGCGGCGTAATTCACCCCTCCACTTT
cdr3_aa: CASSFGRRRNSPLHF

j_call: TRBJ2-5
v_call: TRBV6-5
d_call: TRBD1
cdr3_length: 14
clone_size: NA
cdr3_nt: TGTGCCAGCAGGAGACAGGGGAGGAGAGAGACCCAGTACTTC
cdr3_aa: CASRRQGRRETQYF

j_call: TRBJ1-5
v_call: TRBV19
d_call: TRBD1
cdr3_length: 17
clone_size: NA
cdr3_nt: TGTGCCAGTAGTATGATGGCAGGGGGAGCCTCGGGGCAGCCCCAGCATTTT
cdr3_aa: CASSMMAGGASGQPQHF

j_call: TRBJ2-3
v_call: TRBV11-2
d_call: NA
cdr3_length: 14
clone_size: NA
cdr3_nt: TGTGCCAGCAGCTTACGACAGTACACAGATACGCAGTATTTT
cdr3_aa: CASSLRQYTDTQYF

j_call: TRBJ2-5
v_call: TRBV5-1
d_call: NA
cdr3_length: 14
clone_size: NA
cdr3_nt: TGCGCCAGCAGCTTGGAAAGGGGCAGGGAGACCCAGTACTTC
cdr3_aa: CASSLERGRETQYF

j_call: TRBJ1-5
v_call: TRBV5-6
d_call: TRBD1
cdr3_length: 17
clone_size: NA
cdr3_nt: TGTGCCAGCAGCTCCCGTTTAGGTGGGACAGGGGGCGAGCCCCAGCATTTT
cdr3_aa: CASSSRLGGTGGEPQHF

j_call: TRBJ1-2
v_call: TRBV27
d_call: TRBD1
cdr3_length: 14
clone_size: NA
cdr3_nt: TGTGCCAGCAGGCCGCCGGGACAGCATAATGGCTACACCTTC
cdr3_aa: CASRPPGQHNGYTF

j_call: TRBJ2-7
v_call: TRBV30
d_call: TRBD2
cdr3_length: 13
clone_size: NA
cdr3_nt: TGTGCCTGGTCAAGGCGGGAGGCCTACGAGCAGTACTTC
cdr3_aa: CAWSRREAYEQYF

j_call: TRBJ2-7
v_call: TRBV21-1
d_call: NA
cdr3_length: 16
clone_size: NA
cdr3_nt: TGTGCCAGCAGCACCTTTTCGGACAGGCGATTCTACGAGCAGTACTTC
cdr3_aa: CASSTFSDRRFYEQYF

j_call: TRBJ1-2
v_call: TRBV29-1
d_call: NA
cdr3_length: 14
clone_size: NA
cdr3_nt: TGCAGCGTTGAGGCGCCAGAACTAAACTATGGCTACACCTTC
cdr3_aa: CSVEAPELNYGYTF

j_call: TRBJ2-2
v_call: TRBV28
d_call: NA
cdr3_length: 13
clone_size: NA
cdr3_nt: TGTGCCAGCAGTTACAGGGTCACCGGGGAGCTGTTTTTT
cdr3_aa: CASSYRVTGELFF

j_call: TRBJ2-6
v_call: TRBV5-1
d_call: NA
cdr3_length: 17
clone_size: NA
cdr3_nt: TGCGCCAGCAGCTTGGACGGACTAAGCTCTGGGGCCAACGTCCTGACTTTC
cdr3_aa: CASSLDGLSSGANVLTF

j_call: TRBJ2-3
v_call: TRBV5-1
d_call: TRBD1
cdr3_length: 16
clone_size: NA
cdr3_nt: TGCGCCAGCAGCTCGGTGGACAGGACAAGCACAGATACGCAGTATTTT
cdr3_aa: CASSSVDRTSTDTQYF

j_call: TRBJ1-5
v_call: TRBV6-5
d_call: NA
cdr3_length: 13
clone_size: NA
cdr3_nt: TGTGCCAGCAGGCCGGGGAGCCATCAGCCCCAGCATTTT
cdr3_aa: CASRPGSHQPQHF

j_call: TRBJ1-3
v_call: TRBV5-1
d_call: NA
cdr3_length: 15
clone_size: NA
cdr3_nt: TGCGCCAGCAGCTTGGGGGCCAGGTCAGAAAACACCATATATTTT
cdr3_aa: CASSLGARSENTIYF

j_call: TRBJ1-2
v_call: TRBV25-1
d_call: TRBD1
cdr3_length: 15
clone_size: NA
cdr3_nt: TGTGCCAGCAGTGACCACAGGGGGTTCTTCTATGGCTACACCTTC
cdr3_aa: CASSDHRGFFYGYTF

j_call: TRBJ2-4
v_call: TRBV18
d_call: NA
cdr3_length: 14
clone_size: NA
cdr3_nt: TGTGCCAGCTCACCCCAGGGGACCAAAAACATTCAGTACTTC
cdr3_aa: CASSPQGTKNIQYF

j_call: TRBJ1-1
v_call: TRBV27
d_call: NA
cdr3_length: 15
clone_size: NA
cdr3_nt: TGTGCCAGCAGTTTATTATTTTCCGGGGACACTGAAGCTTTCTTT
cdr3_aa: CASSLLFSGDTEAFF

j_call: TRBJ1-1
v_call: TRBV19
d_call: TRBD1
cdr3_length: 16
clone_size: NA
cdr3_nt: TGTGCCAGTAGTATAAGGCAGGGGGCAATGAACACTGAAGCTTTCTTT
cdr3_aa: CASSIRQGAMNTEAFF

j_call: TRBJ1-2
v_call: TRBV30
d_call: NA
cdr3_length: 13
clone_size: NA
cdr3_nt: TGTGCCTGGATGGCAGGGCACGACTATGGCTACACCTTC
cdr3_aa: CAWMAGHDYGYTF

j_call: TRBJ2-1
v_call: TRBV9
d_call: NA
cdr3_length: 16
clone_size: NA
cdr3_nt: TGTGCCAGCAGCGTTGCGGGGGCCCACTCCTACAATGAGCAGTTCTTC
cdr3_aa: CASSVAGAHSYNEQFF

j_call: TRBJ2-5
v_call: TRBV5-1
d_call: NA
cdr3_length: 14
clone_size: NA
cdr3_nt: TGCGCCAGCCGTATAGGGGGGGATACGGAGACCCAGTACTTC
cdr3_aa: CASRIGGDTETQYF

j_call: TRBJ1-2
v_call: TRBV7-2
d_call: TRBD1
cdr3_length: 16
clone_size: NA
cdr3_nt: TGTGCCAGCAGCTTAAGGAGGCAGGGGGCTGGCTATGGCTACACCTTC
cdr3_aa: CASSLRRQGAGYGYTF

j_call: TRBJ1-1
v_call: TRBV11-2
d_call: NA
cdr3_length: 14
clone_size: NA
cdr3_nt: TGTGCCAGCAGCTTACCAGGGATGAACACTGAAGCTTTCTTT
cdr3_aa: CASSLPGMNTEAFF

j_call: TRBJ2-5
v_call: TRBV19
d_call: NA
cdr3_length: 13
clone_size: NA
cdr3_nt: TGTGCCAGTAGTATAAACAGGGATTCTACCCAGTACTTC
cdr3_aa: CASSINRDSTQYF

j_call: TRBJ1-4
v_call: TRBV27
d_call: NA
cdr3_length: 13
clone_size: NA
cdr3_nt: TGTGCCAGCAGTTTAAGAGGGAATGAAAAACTGTTTTTT
cdr3_aa: CASSLRGNEKLFF

j_call: TRBJ1-4
v_call: TRBV5-1
d_call: NA
cdr3_length: 14
clone_size: NA
cdr3_nt: TGCGCCAGCAGCTATCGGCAGGGAGGTGAAAAACTGTTTTTT
cdr3_aa: CASSYRQGGEKLFF

j_call: TRBJ1-3
v_call: TRBV7-9
d_call: NA
cdr3_length: 13
clone_size: NA
cdr3_nt: TGTGCCAGCAGCTTATTCCCCGGGAACACCATATATTTT
cdr3_aa: CASSLFPGNTIYF

j_call: TRBJ2-7
v_call: TRBV28
d_call: TRBD2
cdr3_length: 14
clone_size: NA
cdr3_nt: TGTGCCAGCACGGGGCGGGAGGTCTCCTACGAGCAGTACTTC
cdr3_aa: CASTGREVSYEQYF

j_call: TRBJ1-1
v_call: TRBV19
d_call: TRBD1
cdr3_length: 15
clone_size: NA
cdr3_nt: TGTGCCAGTAGTGCCACCGGACAGGCGAACACTGAAGCTTTCTTT
cdr3_aa: CASSATGQANTEAFF

j_call: TRBJ1-1
v_call: TRBV6-5
d_call: TRBD1
cdr3_length: 16
clone_size: NA
cdr3_nt: TGTGCCAGCAGTTACACTTCTCAGGGGGTTGTCACTGAAGCTTTCTTT
cdr3_aa: CASSYTSQGVVTEAFF

j_call: TRBJ2-7
v_call: TRBV18
d_call: NA
cdr3_length: 12
clone_size: NA
cdr3_nt: TGTGCCAGCTCACCTCTAGGGAGTGAGCAGTACTTC
cdr3_aa: CASSPLGSEQYF

j_call: TRBJ1-2
v_call: TRBV28
d_call: TRBD1
cdr3_length: 12
clone_size: NA
cdr3_nt: TGTGCCCTGAGGACAGGGCCACAAGGCTACACCTTC
cdr3_aa: CALRTGPQGYTF

j_call: TRBJ1-2
v_call: TRBV28
d_call: TRBD1
cdr3_length: 14
clone_size: once
cdr3_nt: TGTGCCAGCAGTGACAGGGGACCTAACTATGGCTACACCTTC
cdr3_aa: CASSDRGPNYGYTF

j_call: TRBJ2-1
v_call: TRBV5-4
d_call: TRBD2
cdr3_length: 14
clone_size: NA
cdr3_nt: TGTGCCAGCAGCTTAAGCGGGGGCTACAATGAGCAGTTCTTC
cdr3_aa: CASSLSGGYNEQFF

j_call: TRBJ1-2
v_call: TRBV27
d_call: TRBD1
cdr3_length: 17
clone_size: NA
cdr3_nt: TGTGCCAGCAGTTTATTCGGTTTAAGGGACAGCCTCTATGGCTACACCTTC
cdr3_aa: CASSLFGLRDSLYGYTF

j_call: TRBJ2-3
v_call: TRBV19
d_call: TRBD1
cdr3_length: 14
clone_size: NA
cdr3_nt: TGTGCCAGTACCCCGGGACAGGGTTCGGGTACGCAGTATTTT
cdr3_aa: CASTPGQGSGTQYF

j_call: TRBJ2-7
v_call: TRBV5-6
d_call: TRBD2
cdr3_length: 16
clone_size: NA
cdr3_nt: TGTGCCAGCAGCCCAAGACTAGCGGGGGCCTCCTACGAGCAGTACTTC
cdr3_aa: CASSPRLAGASYEQYF

j_call: TRBJ1-1
v_call: TRBV5-5
d_call: TRBD1
cdr3_length: 14
clone_size: once
cdr3_nt: TGTGCCAGCAGCCCCGGGACAGTGAACACTGAAGCTTTCTTT
cdr3_aa: CASSPGTVNTEAFF

j_call: TRBJ2-5
v_call: TRBV11-2
d_call: NA
cdr3_length: 15
clone_size: NA
cdr3_nt: TGTGCCAGCAGCTTAGGGACTGGATCCCAAGAGACCCAGTACTTC
cdr3_aa: CASSLGTGSQETQYF

j_call: TRBJ2-2
v_call: TRBV5-1
d_call: NA
cdr3_length: 15
clone_size: NA
cdr3_nt: TGCGCCAGCCGTGTTGGGGGGGCTTACACCGGGGAGCTGTTTTTT
cdr3_aa: CASRVGGAYTGELFF

j_call: TRBJ1-1
v_call: TRBV5-6
d_call: NA
cdr3_length: 15
clone_size: NA
cdr3_nt: TGTGCCAGCAGCCTAATCGGGAGCATGAACACTGAAGCTTTCTTT
cdr3_aa: CASSLIGSMNTEAFF

j_call: TRBJ1-2
v_call: TRBV5-6
d_call: TRBD1
cdr3_length: 14
clone_size: NA
cdr3_nt: TGTGCCAGCAGCTACCGGACAGGGAATTTAGGCTACACCTTC
cdr3_aa: CASSYRTGNLGYTF

j_call: TRBJ1-5
v_call: TRBV30
d_call: NA
cdr3_length: 15
clone_size: NA
cdr3_nt: TGTGCCTGGTCTGAGACTCTCGGAGGCAATCAGCCCCAGCATTTT
cdr3_aa: CAWSETLGGNQPQHF

j_call: TRBJ1-2
v_call: TRBV7-9
d_call: NA
cdr3_length: 13
clone_size: NA
cdr3_nt: TGTGCCAGCAGCTTAGTACGGTCGGATGGCTACACCTTC
cdr3_aa: CASSLVRSDGYTF

j_call: TRBJ1-4
v_call: TRBV7-8
d_call: NA
cdr3_length: 15
clone_size: NA
cdr3_nt: TGTGCCAGCAGCTCGGTTGGGCAGGGCTATCTAAAACTGTTTTTT
cdr3_aa: CASSSVGQGYLKLFF

j_call: TRBJ1-4
v_call: TRBV28
d_call: NA
cdr3_length: 15
clone_size: NA
cdr3_nt: TGTGCCAGCAGTGGGTACGGAACAGGGCATGAAAAACTGTTTTTT
cdr3_aa: CASSGYGTGHEKLFF

j_call: TRBJ1-2
v_call: TRBV5-4
d_call: TRBD1
cdr3_length: 14
clone_size: once
cdr3_nt: TGTGCCAGCACCCAAACAGGGGTGGTGAACGGCTACACCTTC
cdr3_aa: CASTQTGVVNGYTF

j_call: TRBJ2-1
v_call: TRBV18
d_call: TRBD1
cdr3_length: 17
clone_size: NA
cdr3_nt: TGTGCCAGCTCACCATCCCTGGACAGGGAAAATTACAATGAGCAGTTCTTC
cdr3_aa: CASSPSLDRENYNEQFF